These T cell receptor beta chains were read from a single sample in a study of T-cell memory formation after mild COVID-19. TCRdb recomputed calls from the 5' RACE reads with MiXCR, one row per CDR3 protein. The sample records 350,000 or so distinct CDR3 sequences, roughly 19% being singletons. What was sequenced was PBMCs or a T cell subset sorted from them (not recorded which). The receptors here all came from a man aged 18 to 29 who had mild COVID-19 (a few samples of this study predate the infection). Cell type and time point are not known. CDR3s include the opening cysteine and the closing phenylalanine or tryptophan. Each record gives: J gene, D gene, clone size, V gene, CDR3 protein, CDR3 DNA. D genes are given only for firm matches. Expanded clones get a size class; other rows say once, few or many, or leave the size out.

TRBJ1-5 . . TRBV6-6 CASKGGAGNQPQHF TGTGCCAGCAAGGGGGGGGCGGGCAATCAGCCCCAGCATTTT
TRBJ2-1 . . TRBV28 CASSWGRDLSRHNNEQFF TGTGCCAGCAGTTGGGGACGGGACCTAAGCCGACACAACAATGAGCAGTTCTTC
TRBJ1-2 TRBD1 . TRBV7-9 CASSSNRGSTYGYTF TGTGCCAGCAGCTCGAACAGGGGATCGACCTATGGCTACACCTTC
TRBJ2-3 . . TRBV9 CASSVAQGNTDTQYF TGTGCCAGCAGCGTAGCGCAGGGGAACACAGATACGCAGTATTTT
TRBJ2-7 TRBD1 few TRBV27 CASRGQGLNYEQYF TGTGCCAGCAGGGGACAGGGTCTCAACTACGAGCAGTACTTC
TRBJ2-3 . . TRBV7-2 CASSSLRASTDTQYF TGTGCCAGCAGCTCCCTTCGGGCTAGCACAGATACGCAGTATTTT
TRBJ1-1 . . TRBV5-1 CASSLTGMSTEAFF TGCGCCAGCAGCTTGACAGGGATGAGCACTGAAGCTTTCTTT
TRBJ2-5 TRBD2 few TRBV20-1 CSALAGGPGETQYF TGCAGTGCACTAGCGGGGGGGCCCGGAGAGACCCAGTACTTC
TRBJ2-2 . few TRBV15 CATSRDQVNTGELFF TGTGCCACCAGCAGAGATCAAGTGAACACCGGGGAGCTGTTTTTT
TRBJ1-1 TRBD1 . TRBV25-1 CASSEQGGRTEAFF TGTGCCAGCAGTGAACAGGGGGGTCGAACTGAAGCTTTCTTT
TRBJ2-3 TRBD2 . TRBV5-1 CASLGGSDTQYF TGCGCCTCTCTCGGGGGGTCAGATACGCAGTATTTT
TRBJ1-1 . few TRBV7-3 CASSFTANTEAFF TGTGCCAGCAGCTTTACAGCGAACACTGAAGCTTTCTTT
TRBJ2-1 . few TRBV11-1 CASSLPPNYNEQFF TGTGCCAGCAGCTTACCTCCTAACTACAATGAGCAGTTCTTC
TRBJ1-2 . few TRBV19 CASSSTVANYGYTF TGTGCCAGTAGTTCTACAGTAGCTAACTATGGCTACACCTTC
TRBJ2-5 TRBD2 many TRBV20-1 CSADSGGAVETQYF TGCAGTGCCGATAGCGGGGGGGCAGTAGAGACCCAGTACTTC
TRBJ1-2 TRBD1 . TRBV12-3/TRBV12-4 CASSTGGEGYTF TGTGCCAGCTCGACAGGGGGAGAGGGCTACACCTTC
TRBJ1-2 . . TRBV4-1 CASSQSGTNPYGYTF TGCGCCAGCAGCCAATCCGGGACAAACCCATATGGCTACACCTTC
TRBJ1-5 . . TRBV4-1 CASSPGQSLNQPQHF TGCGCCAGCAGCCCTGGACAGAGTTTAAATCAGCCCCAGCATTTT
TRBJ2-1 . . TRBV7-2 CASRGGGGAYNEQFF TGTGCCAGCAGAGGGGGGGGAGGCGCCTACAATGAGCAGTTCTTC
TRBJ2-7 . . TRBV4-3 CASSQDYSSYEQYF TGCGCCAGCAGCCAAGATTACAGTTCCTACGAGCAGTACTTC
TRBJ2-2 TRBD2 many TRBV7-2 CASSFAGTSVGTGELFF TGTGCCAGCAGCTTCGCCGGGACTAGCGTAGGGACCGGGGAGCTGTTTTTT
TRBJ1-5 . . TRBV5-1 CASSRGADQPQHF TGCGCCAGCAGTCGGGGGGCGGATCAGCCCCAGCATTTT
TRBJ1-1 . many TRBV29-1 CSVATGTRNTEAFF TGCAGCGTTGCGACCGGGACAAGGAACACTGAAGCTTTCTTT